Presented here are 2 T cell receptor beta chains from one specimen sequenced in a study of cytomegalovirus exposure and HLA in healthy donors. The PCR used 60 Vbeta and 13 Jbeta primers. Profiled with immunoSEQ multiplex PCR; TCRdb holds only in-frame clones, not every one. The repertoire holds about 92,000 clones, with 69% as singletons. Sequencing input: PBMCs. All receptors derive from a man aged 50 or older in good health and CMV-seronegative.

This rearrangement joins TRBV5-6 to TRBJ2-5; a weak D match, TRBD1 (6 bases). Trimming stripped 2 bases from V and 1 base from J, with 6 bases between. Germline CDR1 and CDR2: SGHDT and YYEEEE. The CDR3 is 13 residues long. CDR3 DNA sequence: TGTGCCAGCAGCTTCAGGGGCCAAGAGACCCAGTACTTC. It encodes CASSFRGQETQYF.

The chain links TRBV14 to TRBJ1-2; D is perhaps TRBD1 (5 bases). The CDR3 sequence is 13 residues long. V lost 1 base, J lost 2 bases, and 5 bases lay in between. The germline CDR1 and CDR2 sequences are SGHDN and FVKESK. The CDR3 sequence: CASSQGQNYGYTF. In DNA, the CDR3 is TGTGCCAGCAGCCAAGGACAGAACTATGGCTACACCTTC.